This T cell receptor beta chain emerged from a study of blood T cell repertoires in COVID-19. Study background: The study drew acute and convalescent COVID-19 samples from the United States, Italy and Spain. PBMCs, B-cell-depleted T cells, or T cells were the source of the cDNA or gDNA that made up the material.

There are 13 residues in the CDR3. CDR1 is MNHNS, CDR2 SASEGT, per germline. The V and J ends lost 2 bases and 4 bases respectively, with 6 bases between them. The method was immunoSEQ multiplex PCR; TCRdb's version includes in-frame clones alone and lacks a portion of them. This table has some 42,000 clones, about 77% appearing once. The receptor was isolated from a woman aged 70-85 years with acute or convalescent COVID-19. The chain employs TRBV6-1 and TRBJ1-5, with D possibly matching TRBD1 (5 bases). The specimen was peripheral blood. CDR3 sequence (DNA): TGTGCCAGCAGTGAACGGGGGAATCAGCCCCAGCATTTT. Translated, it gives CASSERGNQPQHF.